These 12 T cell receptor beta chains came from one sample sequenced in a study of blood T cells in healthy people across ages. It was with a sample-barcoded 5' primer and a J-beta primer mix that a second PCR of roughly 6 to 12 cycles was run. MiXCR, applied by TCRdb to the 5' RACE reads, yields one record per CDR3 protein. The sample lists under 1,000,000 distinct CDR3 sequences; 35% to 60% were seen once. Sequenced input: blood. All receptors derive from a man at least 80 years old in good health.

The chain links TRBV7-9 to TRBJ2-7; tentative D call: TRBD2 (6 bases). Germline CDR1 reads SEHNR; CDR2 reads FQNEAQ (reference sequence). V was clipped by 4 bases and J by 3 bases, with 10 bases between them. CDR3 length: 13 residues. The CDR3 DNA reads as TGTGCCAGCAGCTCCTTCGGGGGCTACGAGCAGTACTTC. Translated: CASSSFGGYEQYF.

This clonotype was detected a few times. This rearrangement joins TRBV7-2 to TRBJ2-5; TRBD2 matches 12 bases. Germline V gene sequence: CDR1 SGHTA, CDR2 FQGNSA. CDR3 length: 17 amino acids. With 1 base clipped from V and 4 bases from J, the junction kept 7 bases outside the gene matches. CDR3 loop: CASSLGASGRGGETQYF. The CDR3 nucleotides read TGTGCCAGCAGCTTAGGGGCTAGCGGGAGGGGGGGAGAGACCCAGTACTTC.

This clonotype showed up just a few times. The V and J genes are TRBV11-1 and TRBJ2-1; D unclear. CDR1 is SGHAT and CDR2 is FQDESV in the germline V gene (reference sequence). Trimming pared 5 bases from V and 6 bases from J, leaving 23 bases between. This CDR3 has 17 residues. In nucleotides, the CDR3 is TGTGCCAGCAGCCCCCGCGTAAACGGGCGACCGGGCAATGAGCAGTTCTTC. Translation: CASSPRVNGRPGNEQFF.

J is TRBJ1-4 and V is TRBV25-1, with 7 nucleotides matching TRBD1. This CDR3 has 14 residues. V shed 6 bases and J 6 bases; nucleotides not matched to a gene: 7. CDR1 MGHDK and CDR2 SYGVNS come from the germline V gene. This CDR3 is CASSPGGAYEKLFF. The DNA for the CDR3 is TGTGCCAGCAGCCCAGGGGGTGCTTATGAAAAACTGTTTTTT.

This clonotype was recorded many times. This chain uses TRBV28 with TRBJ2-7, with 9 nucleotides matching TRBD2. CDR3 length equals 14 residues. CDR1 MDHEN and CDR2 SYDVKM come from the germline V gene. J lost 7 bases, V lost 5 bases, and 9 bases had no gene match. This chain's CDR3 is CASSKAGGPKEQYF. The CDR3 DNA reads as TGTGCCAGCAGTAAGGCGGGAGGGCCGAAAGAGCAGTACTTC.

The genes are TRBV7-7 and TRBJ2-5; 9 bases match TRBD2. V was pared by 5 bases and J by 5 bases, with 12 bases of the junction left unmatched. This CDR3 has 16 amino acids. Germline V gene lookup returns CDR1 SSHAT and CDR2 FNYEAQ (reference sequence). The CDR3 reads CASSRNSGSEWETQYF. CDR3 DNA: TGTGCCAGCAGCCGAAATAGCGGGAGTGAGTGGGAGACCCAGTACTTC.

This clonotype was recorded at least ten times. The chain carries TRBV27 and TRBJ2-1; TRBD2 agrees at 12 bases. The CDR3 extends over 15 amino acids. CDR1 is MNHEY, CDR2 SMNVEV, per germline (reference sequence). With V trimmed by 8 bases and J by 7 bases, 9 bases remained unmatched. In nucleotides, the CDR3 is TGTGCCAGCCGGACTAGCGGGAACAGGTGGAATGAGCAGTTCTTC. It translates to CASRTSGNRWNEQFF.

CDR3 region: CASSQDRRTEAFF. The CDR3 nucleotides read TGCGCCAGCAGCCAAGACAGGAGAACTGAAGCTTTCTTT. The V call is TRBV4-1, the J call TRBJ1-1; no firm D call. Germline values: CDR1 MGHRA, CDR2 YSYEKL. There are 13 residues in the CDR3. The V and J ends lost 0 bases and 5 bases respectively, with 7 bases between them.

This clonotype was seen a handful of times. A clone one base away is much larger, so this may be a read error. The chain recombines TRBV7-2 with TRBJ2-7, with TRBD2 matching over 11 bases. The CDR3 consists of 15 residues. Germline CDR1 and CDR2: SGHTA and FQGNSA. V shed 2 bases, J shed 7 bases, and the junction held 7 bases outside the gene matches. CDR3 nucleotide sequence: TGTGCCAGCAGCTTACTACTAGCGGGAGAAGGGGAGCAGTACTTC. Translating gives CASSLLLAGEGEQYF. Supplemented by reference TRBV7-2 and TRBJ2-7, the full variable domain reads GAGVSQSPSNKVTEKGKDVELRCDPISGHTALYWYRQSLGQGLEFLIYFQGNSAPDKSGLPSDRFSAERTGGSVSTLTIQRTQQEDSAVYLCASSLLLAGEGEQYFGPGTRLTVT.

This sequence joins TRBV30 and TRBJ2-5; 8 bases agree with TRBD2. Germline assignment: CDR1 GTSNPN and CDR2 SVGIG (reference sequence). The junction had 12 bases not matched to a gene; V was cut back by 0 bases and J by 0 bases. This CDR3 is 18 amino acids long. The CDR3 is CAWSVGFSGTQYQETQYF. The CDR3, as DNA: TGTGCCTGGAGTGTAGGTTTTAGCGGGACCCAGTACCAAGAGACCCAGTACTTC.

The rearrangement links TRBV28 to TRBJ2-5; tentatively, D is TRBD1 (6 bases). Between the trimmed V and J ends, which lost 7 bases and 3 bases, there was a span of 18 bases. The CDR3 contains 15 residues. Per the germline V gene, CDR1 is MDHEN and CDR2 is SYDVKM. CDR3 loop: CASTTDVNREETQYF. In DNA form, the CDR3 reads TGTGCCAGCACCACCGATGTTAACAGGGAAGAGACCCAGTACTTC.

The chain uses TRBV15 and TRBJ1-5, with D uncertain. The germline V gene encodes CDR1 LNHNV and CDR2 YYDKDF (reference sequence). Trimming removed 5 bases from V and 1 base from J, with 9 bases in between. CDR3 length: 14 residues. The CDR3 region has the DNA TGTGCCACCAGCCTCATGGGCAGCAATCAGCCCCAGCATTTT. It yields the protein CATSLMGSNQPQHF.